Presented here are 4 T cell receptor beta chains from one specimen sequenced in a study of early T cells in non-severe SARS-CoV-2 infection. A single record per CDR3 protein comes from TCRdb applying MiXCR to the 5' RACE reads. This table has 45,000 to 50,000 distinct CDR3 sequences, around 5.6% appearing once. The sequencing input was whole blood. Receptors originate from an adult who was a healthcare worker with PCR-confirmed SARS-CoV-2 infection or an uninfected control (not recorded which).

This clonotype has at least ten counts. The chain is built from TRBV2 and TRBJ2-7, with 11 bases that match TRBD2. The CDR3 is 14 amino acids. Germline V lookup: CDR1 SNHLY, CDR2 FYNNEI. With V trimmed by 7 bases and J by 2 bases, 4 bases remained unmatched. This CDR3 reads CASTLAGGPYEQYF. The CDR3 bases are TGTGCCAGCACCCTAGCGGGAGGACCCTACGAGCAGTACTTC.

This clonotype came up a few times. The chain couples TRBV11-2 to TRBJ1-6; unclear D gene. CDR3 length: 13 residues. The germline V gene has CDR1 SGHAT and CDR2 FQNNGV. V was trimmed by 3 bases and J by 9 bases, leaving 9 bases between them. The CDR3 loop is CASSLTKPSPLHF. Here the CDR3 DNA reads TGTGCCAGCAGCTTGACAAAGCCTTCACCCCTCCACTTT.

This chain joins TRBV18 and TRBJ1-5, with D possibly matching TRBD1 (5 bases). Trimming removed 3 bases at V and 5 bases at J, with 8 bases between. The CDR3 extends over 13 amino acids. CDR1 is KGHSH and CDR2 is LQKENI in the germline V gene. The CDR3 sequence is CASSPGTDQPQHF. CDR3 in DNA: TGTGCCAGCTCACCTGGGACTGATCAGCCCCAGCATTTT.

This sequence joins TRBV5-1 and TRBJ2-1, with a tentative D call TRBD2 (5 bases). The CDR3 has 13 residues. V lost 0 bases, J lost 9 bases, and 10 bases lay in between. CDR1 and CDR2 (germline): SGHRS, YFSETQ. The CDR3 here is CASSLAPRVEQFF. The CDR3 coding sequence is TGCGCCAGCAGCTTGGCCCCGAGGGTTGAGCAGTTCTTC.